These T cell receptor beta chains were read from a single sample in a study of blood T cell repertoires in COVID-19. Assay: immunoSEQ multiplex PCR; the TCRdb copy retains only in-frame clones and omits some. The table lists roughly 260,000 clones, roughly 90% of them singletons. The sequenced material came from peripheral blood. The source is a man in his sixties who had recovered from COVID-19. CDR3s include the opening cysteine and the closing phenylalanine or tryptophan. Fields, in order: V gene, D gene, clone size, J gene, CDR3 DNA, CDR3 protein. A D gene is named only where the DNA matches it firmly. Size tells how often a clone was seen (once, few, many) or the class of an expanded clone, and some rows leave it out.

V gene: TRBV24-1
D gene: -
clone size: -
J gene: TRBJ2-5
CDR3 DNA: TGTGCCACCAGTGCCTTCGACAGCCAAGAGACCCAGTACTTC
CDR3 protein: CATSAFDSQETQYF

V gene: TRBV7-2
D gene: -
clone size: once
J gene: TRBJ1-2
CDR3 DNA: TGTGCCAGCAGCTTAGGAGGCAACCGGGAGGCTAACTATGGCTACACCTTC
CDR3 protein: CASSLGGNREANYGYTF

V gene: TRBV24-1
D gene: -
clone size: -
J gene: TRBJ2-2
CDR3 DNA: TGTGCCACCAGTGATTTGACCAGGGATTTGACCGGGGAGCTGTTTTTT
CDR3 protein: CATSDLTRDLTGELFF

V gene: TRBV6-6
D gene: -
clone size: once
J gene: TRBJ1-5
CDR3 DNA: TGTGCCAGCACCTCCCCTCCCCCCCAGCCCCAGCATTTT
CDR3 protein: CASTSPPPQPQHF

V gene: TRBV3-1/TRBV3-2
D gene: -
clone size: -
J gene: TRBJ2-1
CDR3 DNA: TGTGCCAGCAGCCAAGGGCGGTCCTACAATGAGCAGTTCTTC
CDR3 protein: CASSQGRSYNEQFF

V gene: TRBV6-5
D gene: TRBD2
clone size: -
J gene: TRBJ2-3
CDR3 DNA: TGTGCCAGCAGGACTAGCGTTGGTACGCAGTATTTT
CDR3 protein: CASRTSVGTQYF

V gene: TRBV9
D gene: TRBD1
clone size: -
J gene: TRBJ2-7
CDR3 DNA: TGTGCCAGCAGCGTAGCGGAACCGGGACAGGGTTACGAGCAGTACTTC
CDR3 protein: CASSVAEPGQGYEQYF

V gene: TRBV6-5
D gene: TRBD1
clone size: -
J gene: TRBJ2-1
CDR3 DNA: TGTGCCAGCAGACCCGGACAGGCGGAGCAGTTCTTC
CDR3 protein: CASRPGQAEQFF

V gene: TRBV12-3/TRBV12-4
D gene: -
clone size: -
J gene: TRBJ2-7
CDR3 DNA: TGTGCCAGCAGTTTAGCCGGACAGTACGAGCAGTACTTC
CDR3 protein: CASSLAGQYEQYF

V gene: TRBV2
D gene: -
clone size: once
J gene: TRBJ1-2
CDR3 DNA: TGTGCCAGCCCAATTACAGAGGGTGGCTACACCTTC
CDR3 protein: CASPITEGGYTF

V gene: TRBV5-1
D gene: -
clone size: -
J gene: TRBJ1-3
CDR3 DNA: TGCGCCAGCAGCTTGGCTGACAGGGGAAACACCATATATTTT
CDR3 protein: CASSLADRGNTIYF

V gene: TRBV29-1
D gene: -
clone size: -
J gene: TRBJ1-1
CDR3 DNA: TGCAGCGTTGCCAAGACAGGAATGAACACTGAAGCTTTCTTT
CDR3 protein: CSVAKTGMNTEAFF

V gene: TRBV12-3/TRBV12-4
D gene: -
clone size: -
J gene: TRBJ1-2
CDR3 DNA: TGTGCCAGCAGTTTAACCCCCCCAGGGAGCTACACCTTC
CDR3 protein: CASSLTPPGSYTF

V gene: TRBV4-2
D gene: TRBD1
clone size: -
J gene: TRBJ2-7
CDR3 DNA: TGTGCCAGCAGCCAAGAGCCAGGGGGATTCTCCTACGAGCAGTACTTC
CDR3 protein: CASSQEPGGFSYEQYF

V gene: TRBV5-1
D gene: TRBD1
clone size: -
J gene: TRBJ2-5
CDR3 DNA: TGCGCCAGCACCCGGACAGGGGGGCAAGAGACCCAGTACTTC
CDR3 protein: CASTRTGGQETQYF

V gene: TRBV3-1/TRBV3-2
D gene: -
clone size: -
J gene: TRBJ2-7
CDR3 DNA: TGTGCCAGCAGCCACCGGGGAGCGAAGCCCTACGAGCAGTACTTC
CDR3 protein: CASSHRGAKPYEQYF

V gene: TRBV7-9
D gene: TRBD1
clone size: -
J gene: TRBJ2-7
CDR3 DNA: TGTGCCAGCAGTAAGAAGGGGGGACAGGACTACGAGCAGTACTTC
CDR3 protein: CASSKKGGQDYEQYF

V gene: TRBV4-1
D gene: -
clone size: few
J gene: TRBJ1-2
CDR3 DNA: TGCGCCAGCAGCCAACGAGGAACACAACTAGCTAACTATGGCTACACCTTC
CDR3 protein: CASSQRGTQLANYGYTF

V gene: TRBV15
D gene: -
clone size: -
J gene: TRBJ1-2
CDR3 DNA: TGTGCCACCAGCAGAGATAATGGTGCGGTCGCCCACACCTTC
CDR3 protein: CATSRDNGAVAHTF

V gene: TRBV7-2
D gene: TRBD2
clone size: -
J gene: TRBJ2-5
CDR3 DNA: TGTGCCAGCAGCTTAGTCGCGCCGGGACTAGCGGGGGTACAAGAGACCCAGTACTTC
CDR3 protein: CASSLVAPGLAGVQETQYF

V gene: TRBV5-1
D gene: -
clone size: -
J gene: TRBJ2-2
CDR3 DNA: TGCGCCAGCAGCTTGAAAGGGACTGAGAAGAACACCGGGGAGCTGTTTTTT
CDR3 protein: CASSLKGTEKNTGELFF